Detailed here is one TCR beta chain. Only in-frame clones appear in the TCRdb table, and some are missing; sequencing was by immunoSEQ multiplex PCR. The repertoire holds about 220,000 clones, with 82% as singletons. The data were obtained in a study of blood T cell repertoires in COVID-19. Overall study context: Sources were T cells, B-cell-depleted T cells, or PBMCs; the material itself was cDNA or gDNA.

Adults between about 18 and 89 years of age took part from some 25 US areas. Clinical histories supplied by participants themselves formed the basis of cohort assignment. The recovered donors of Cohort 3 showed two negative PCRs, clearance, or symptom resolution. The sample comprised PBMCs or T cells enriched from blood (not recorded which). The sequence was obtained from a woman between 55 and 75 years old who had recovered from COVID-19.

CDR3 DNA: TGTGCCAGCAGCTTGGGACAGGGCAACTATGGCTACACCTTC. This gives the protein CASSLGQGNYGYTF. This chain joins TRBV5-4 and TRBJ1-2; TRBD1 matches at 7 bases. Germline CDR1 reads SGHNT; CDR2 reads YYREEE (reference sequence). This CDR3 is 14 amino acids long. The V segment lost 0 bases and the J segment 2 bases; nucleotides outside the gene matches: 1. The whole variable domain, filled in from reference TRBV5-4 and TRBJ1-2, reads ETGVTQSPTHLIKTRGQQVTLRCSSQSGHNTVSWYQQALGQGPQFIFQYYREEENGRGNFPPRFSGLQFPNYSSELNVNALELDDSALYLCASSLGQGNYGYTFGSGTRLTVV.